What follows are 31 T cell receptor beta chains derived from one specimen sequenced in a study of shared clonotypes between healthy human individuals. The data were produced by immunoSEQ multiplex PCR, yet TCRdb's version contains in-frame clones alone and is incomplete. In the table there are approximately 2.5 million clones, more than 80% of which are singletons. The sequenced sample consisted of naive CD4+ T cells sorted from blood. Specified subset: CD45RA+ positively selected. Receptors originate from a young man in good health.

A remark on this clone: This same CDR3 is encoded by further DNA sequences in the sample. The V gene is TRBV28, the J gene TRBJ1-6; D is uncertain. The CDR3 runs 16 residues. Trimming shortened V by 2 bases and J by 1 base, and 9 bases separated the two germline ends. From germline, CDR1 is MDHEN and CDR2 SYDVKM. The CDR3, as DNA: TGTGCCAGCAGTTTACAACTGGGTTCCTATAATTCACCCCTCCACTTT. Translating gives CASSLQLGSYNSPLHF.

A word on this clone: Other DNA sequences in this specimen translate into the identical CDR3. V gene TRBV7-2 combines with J gene TRBJ1-6, with TRBD1 identical over 7 bases. The CDR3 is made up of 14 amino acids. CDR1 is SGHTA, CDR2 FQGNSA, per germline. Trimming took 3 bases from V and 7 from J; bases not matched to a gene: 3. Here the CDR3 DNA reads TGTGCCAGCAGCTTCGGGACAGAGAATTCACCCCTCCACTTT. As protein: CASSFGTENSPLHF.

The chain carries TRBV30 and TRBJ1-1, with D possibly being TRBD1 (5 bases). This CDR3 contains 18 residues. Germline CDR1 reads GTSNPN; CDR2 reads SVGIG (reference sequence). Trimming left V 0 bases short and J 0 bases short, with 20 bases between. CDR3 bases: TGTGCCTGGAGTGTTCTTCGGGACGGACAATCACTGAACACTGAAGCTTTCTTT. It is translated as CAWSVLRDGQSLNTEAFF.

This chain connects TRBV11-1 to TRBJ1-1; 7 nucleotides line up with TRBD1. Unmatched junction bases numbered 12, after V lost 5 bases and J lost 6 bases. Germline V gene sequence: CDR1 SGHAT, CDR2 FQDESV (reference sequence). The CDR3 sequence is 15 residues long. CDR3 amino acids: CASSPPLTGSAEAFF. Here the CDR3 DNA reads TGTGCCAGCAGCCCCCCATTGACAGGGAGCGCTGAAGCTTTCTTT.

The V and J genes are TRBV5-4 and TRBJ2-3; tentative D call: TRBD1 (6 bases). Between the trimmed V and J ends, which lost 5 bases and 0 bases, there was a span of 13 bases. Germline CDR1 and CDR2: SGHNT and YYREEE (reference sequence). The CDR3 length is 15 residues. CDR3 in DNA: TGTGCCAGCAGGATGGGGGCGACTAGCACAGATACGCAGTATTTT. Its translation is CASRMGATSTDTQYF.

This clone showed up just once. The identical CDR3 is also encoded by other nucleotide sequences in the sample. The chain employs TRBV20-1 and TRBJ2-5; D gene ambiguous. In germline, CDR1 is DFQATT, CDR2 SNEGSKA (reference sequence). V was cut by 5 bases and J by 5 bases, with 6 bases left in between. The CDR3 length is 10 residues. The CDR3 protein is CSASEETQYF. For the CDR3, the DNA is TGCAGTGCTTCTGAGGAGACCCAGTACTTC.

V usage is TRBV19 and J usage is TRBJ2-7; D might be TRBD2 (6 bases). V lost 3 bases to trimming and J lost 6 bases, with 12 bases between them. The CDR3 spans 13 residues. Germline CDR1 is LNHDA and CDR2 is SQIVND (reference sequence). The CDR3 DNA is TGTGCCAGTAGTATGGGGACTGCTGCCGAGCAGTACTTC. Encoded protein: CASSMGTAAEQYF.

The V gene is TRBV28, the J gene TRBJ1-2; D unresolved. V shed 8 bases and J shed 0 bases, with 19 bases lying between them. Germline V gives CDR1 MDHEN, CDR2 SYDVKM. The CDR3 consists of 16 residues. CDR3 nucleotide sequence: TGTGCCAGCTGTGACGGTCGGGGTACTCCTAACTATGGCTACACCTTC. Translated: CASCDGRGTPNYGYTF.

This clone was detected once. The V call is TRBV19, the J call TRBJ2-5; D remains ambiguous. From germline, CDR1 is LNHDA and CDR2 SQIVND (reference sequence). This CDR3 region has 13 residues. Trimming took 5 bases from V and 4 from J, leaving 11 bases between them. The CDR3 sequence: CASSRNVGETQYF. The CDR3 DNA reads TGTGCCAGTAGTCGGAACGTGGGAGAGACCCAGTACTTC.

The J gene is TRBJ1-2, the V gene TRBV7-2; D unclear. This CDR3 is 13 amino acids long. Deletions cut 5 bases from V and 5 bases from J, with 12 bases between. Germline CDR1 and CDR2: SGHTA and FQGNSA. CDR3 region: CASSPSAGYGYTF. In DNA form, the CDR3 reads TGTGCCAGCAGCCCCAGCGCGGGGTATGGCTACACCTTC.

Regarding this clone: Other DNA sequences in this specimen translate into the identical CDR3. CDR3 amino acids: CASSANTEAFF. The CDR3 DNA reads as TGCGCCAGCAGTGCGAACACTGAAGCTTTCTTT. The chain recombines TRBV5-1 with TRBJ1-1; D gene unclear. The germline CDR1 and CDR2 sequences are SGHRS and YFSETQ. The CDR3 has 11 residues. Trimming took 5 bases from V and 1 from J, leaving 3 bases between them.

The V call is TRBV5-6, the J call TRBJ2-7, with TRBD2 identical over 7 bases. The CDR3 covers 15 residues. Trimming at V came to 4 bases and at J to 6 bases, leaving 13 bases not matched to a gene. Germline CDR1 is SGHDT and CDR2 is YYEEEE. CDR3 bases: TGTGCCAGCAGCCTCGCGGGGGACTCCCGTGGCGAGCAGTACTTC. The encoded protein is CASSLAGDSRGEQYF.

V and J are TRBV5-1 and TRBJ2-1; 7 bases fit TRBD1. V lost 0 bases, J lost 5 bases, and 5 bases stayed unmatched. This CDR3 comprises 15 residues. The germline CDR1 and CDR2 sequences are SGHRS and YFSETQ. DNA of the CDR3: TGCGCCAGCAGCTTGGTCCTCGGGACAGACAATGAGCAGTTCTTC. It yields the protein CASSLVLGTDNEQFF.

This chain joins TRBV28 and TRBJ1-4; tentative D call: TRBD1 (5 bases). V lost 7 bases and J 8 bases, leaving 14 bases between the germline ends. Per the germline V gene, CDR1 is MDHEN and CDR2 is SYDVKM. The CDR3 has 13 amino acids. CDR3 DNA: TGTGCCAGCAAGACGCAGGGAAGGGAAAAACTGTTTTTT. Protein sequence: CASKTQGREKLFF. Supplemented by reference TRBV28 and TRBJ1-4, the full variable domain reads DVKVTQSSRYLVKRTGEKVFLECVQDMDHENMFWYRQDPGLGLRLIYFSYDVKMKEKGDIPEGYSVSREKKERFSLILESASTNQTSMYLCASKTQGREKLFFGSGTQLSVL.

V is TRBV6-5 and J is TRBJ2-7; 8 positions match TRBD2. V lost 5 bases, J lost 2 bases, and 8 bases stayed unmatched. Germline V gives CDR1 MNHEY, CDR2 SVGAGI. The length of the CDR3 is 15 residues. The CDR3, as DNA: TGTGCCAGCAGTCCCCGAGGTAGCGGGACCTACGAGCAGTACTTC. It translates to CASSPRGSGTYEQYF.

This clone turned up a few times. The chain is built from TRBV7-9 and TRBJ1-5, with a tentative D call TRBD1 (6 bases). Between the trimmed V and J ends, which lost 1 base and 2 bases, there was a span of 9 bases. The CDR3 has 15 residues. Germline V gene lookup returns CDR1 SEHNR and CDR2 FQNEAQ (reference sequence). CDR3 region: CASSLGGQGNQPQHF. CDR3 nucleotide sequence: TGTGCCAGCAGCTTAGGGGGGCAGGGCAATCAGCCCCAGCATTTT.

About this clone itself: The sample contains more than one DNA sequence encoding this CDR3. CDR3 in amino acids: CATSRDRQDYGYTF. In DNA form, the CDR3 reads TGTGCCACCAGCAGAGATCGACAGGACTATGGCTACACCTTC. The chain uses TRBV15 and TRBJ1-2; TRBD1 is a possible D gene (6 bases). CDR1 is LNHNV and CDR2 is YYDKDF in the germline V gene (reference sequence). Trimming shortened V by 0 bases and J by 3 bases, and 8 bases separated the two germline ends. The CDR3 spans 14 residues.

Comments on this clone: This CDR3 is also generated by other DNA sequences in the sample. This sequence joins TRBV10-3 and TRBJ2-2, with D unresolved. The V end was cut by 8 bases, the J end by 4 bases, with 5 bases between. Germline CDR1 is ENHRY and CDR2 is SYGVKD. This CDR3 spans 11 amino acids. The CDR3, as DNA: TGTGCCATCCGAGGCACCGGGGAGCTGTTTTTT. It specifies CAIRGTGELFF.

The chain couples TRBV9 to TRBJ2-2; D may be TRBD1 or TRBD2 (5 bases each). Germline CDR1 SGDLS, CDR2 YYNGEE. The CDR3 extends over 16 amino acids. The V gene lost 4 bases and the J gene lost 4 bases, with 17 bases spanning the gap. The CDR3: CASSSRWGWRTGELFF. CDR3 DNA sequence: TGTGCCAGCAGCTCCCGATGGGGGTGGCGCACCGGGGAGCTGTTTTTT.

The rearrangement links TRBV11-2 to TRBJ2-3, with D possibly matching TRBD2 (6 bases). CDR3 length: 15 residues. Trimming left V 5 bases short and J 2 bases short, with 14 bases between. Germline loops: CDR1 SGHAT, CDR2 FQNNGV. CDR3 residues: CASSEKGLFTDTQYF. The DNA for the CDR3 is TGTGCCAGCAGCGAGAAGGGACTTTTCACAGATACGCAGTATTTT.

The rearrangement joins TRBV7-9 to TRBJ2-7; possible D gene TRBD1, 5 bases. V gave up 1 base and J gave up 3 bases, with 10 bases separating them. The length of the CDR3 is 14 residues. The germline V gene has CDR1 SEHNR and CDR2 FQNEAQ (reference sequence). The CDR3 nucleotides are TGTGCCAGCAGCTTAGGGGCAGGGAACTACGAGCAGTACTTC. Its translation is CASSLGAGNYEQYF.

The chain joins TRBV6-5 to TRBJ2-1, with D possibly being TRBD2 (6 bases). The length of the CDR3 is 15 residues. Trimming removed 6 bases at V and 2 bases at J, with 14 bases between. Germline values: CDR1 MNHEY, CDR2 SVGAGI. CDR3 coding DNA: TGTGCCAGCAGGCCCCTAGCGACCACCTACAATGAGCAGTTCTTC. Amino acid sequence: CASRPLATTYNEQFF.

This chain connects TRBV2 to TRBJ2-7; D may be TRBD2 (6 bases). CDR1 is SNHLY and CDR2 is FYNNEI in the germline V gene. V lost 7 bases to trimming and J lost 12 bases, with 16 bases between them. The CDR3 contains 11 residues. DNA for the CDR3: TGTGCCAGCATAGGCGGGGAGAGGGGGTACTTC. Its protein product is CASIGGERGYF.

The chain combines TRBV4-3 with TRBJ2-2; TRBD1 is a possible D gene (5 bases). CDR1 and CDR2 (germline): LGHNA, YSLEER. Trimming took off 2 bases at V and 6 bases at J, with 16 bases between the two ends. This CDR3 is built from 16 residues. The DNA of the CDR3 is TGCGCCAGCAGCCAAAAGACAGTCTCCAGGGCCGGGGAGCTGTTTTTT. This translates into CASSQKTVSRAGELFF.

V usage is TRBV2 and J usage is TRBJ1-5; TRBD1 matches 7 bases. Germline assignment: CDR1 SNHLY and CDR2 FYNNEI. V was pared by 8 bases and J by 4 bases, with 2 bases of the junction left unmatched. This CDR3 is built from 12 residues. The CDR3, as DNA: TGTGCCAGCGGGGGACAGAATCAGCCCCAGCATTTT. Protein sequence: CASGGQNQPQHF.

The rearrangement joins TRBV25-1 to TRBJ2-5; D is uncertain. Trimming took off 3 bases at V and 1 base at J, with 15 bases between the two ends. This CDR3 is built from 16 residues. CDR1 and CDR2 from the germline V gene are MGHDK and SYGVNS. The CDR3 DNA sequence: TGTGCCAGCAGTGATTTGGGCCTGGGGATCCAAGAGACCCAGTACTTC. The encoded protein is CASSDLGLGIQETQYF.

The chain couples TRBV19 to TRBJ2-1; 13 nucleotides match TRBD2. The CDR3 consists of 15 residues. J lost 8 bases, V lost 6 bases, and 7 bases had no gene match. Per the germline V gene, CDR1 is LNHDA and CDR2 is SQIVND (reference sequence). The CDR3 sequence: CASSLTSGRLDEQFF. The CDR3 nucleotides read TGTGCCAGTAGCCTGACTAGCGGGAGGCTCGATGAGCAGTTCTTC. Drawing the rest from reference TRBV19 and TRBJ2-1, the complete variable domain is DGGITQSPKYLFRKEGQNVTLSCEQNLNHDAMYWYRQDPGQGLRLIYYSQIVNDFQKGDIAEGYSVSREKKESFPLTVTSAQKNPTAFYLCASSLTSGRLDEQFFGPGTRLTVL.

This chain connects TRBV6-5 to TRBJ2-7, with TRBD1 identical over 9 bases. Germline-derived CDR1 and CDR2 are MNHEY and SVGAGI. The CDR3 sequence is 15 residues long. Trimming cost V 7 bases and J 3 bases; bases outside gene matches: 10. This chain's CDR3 is CASTSGKTGGYEQYF. In DNA form, the CDR3 reads TGTGCCAGCACCTCCGGGAAGACAGGGGGCTACGAGCAGTACTTC.

The J gene is TRBJ2-7, the V gene TRBV9, with D possibly being TRBD1 (7 bases). Looked up from germline, CDR1 is SGDLS and CDR2 is YYNGEE. This CDR3 has 16 residues. The V end was cut by 0 bases, the J end by 6 bases, with 19 bases between. The CDR3 region is CASSVALTGTLSEQYF. The CDR3 DNA follows: TGTGCCAGCAGCGTAGCTTTGACAGGGACTTTATCCGAGCAGTACTTC.

This rearrangement joins TRBV6-6 to TRBJ1-1; maybe TRBD1 (5 bases). The V gene lost 2 bases and the J gene lost 1 base, with 14 bases spanning the gap. Looked up from germline, CDR1 is MNHNY and CDR2 is SVGAGI (reference sequence). This CDR3 comprises 16 residues. The CDR3 loop reads CASSYLGLDSNTEAFF. Written as DNA, the CDR3 is TGTGCCAGCAGTTACCTGGGGCTAGATTCGAACACTGAAGCTTTCTTT.

This sequence joins TRBV6-1 and TRBJ1-3, with D uncertain. Germline lookup yields CDR1 MNHNS and CDR2 SASEGT. This CDR3 is built from 14 residues. Trimming cost V 6 bases and J 0 bases, with 9 bases left between them. The CDR3 region is CASSPVFSGNTIYF. Here the CDR3 DNA reads TGTGCCAGCAGCCCCGTTTTCTCTGGAAACACCATATATTTT.